A selection of T cell receptor beta chains follows, all from one sample in a study of T cell responses to AZD1222 COVID-19 vaccine. Profiling relied on immunoSEQ multiplex PCR, and the TCRdb table lists in-frame clones only, not all of them. The sample lists 90,000 to 110,000 clones, 87% occurring once. The sample consisted of peripheral blood, taken on day 0 of AZD1222 vaccination. The receptors come from an adult in good health. Both conserved end residues are part of each CDR3. The D gene is left open where the match is weak. Part of the rows lack a size; the others show once, few, many or a class for expanded clones.

j_gene: TRBJ1-3
abundance: .
d_gene: .
v_gene: TRBV4-1
CDR3aa: CASSLPLGNTIYF
CDR3nt: TGCGCCAGCAGCCTTCCCTTGGGAAACACCATATATTTT

j_gene: TRBJ1-2
abundance: .
d_gene: TRBD1
v_gene: TRBV11-2
CDR3aa: CASSQGQNYGYTF
CDR3nt: TGTGCCAGCAGCCAGGGACAGAACTATGGCTACACCTTC

j_gene: TRBJ1-6
abundance: once
d_gene: .
v_gene: TRBV5-5
CDR3aa: CASSWGAGANSPLHF
CDR3nt: TGTGCCAGCAGCTGGGGAGCGGGGGCTAATTCACCCCTCCACTTT

j_gene: TRBJ2-7
abundance: .
d_gene: .
v_gene: TRBV5-1
CDR3aa: CASSLSSPGSYEQYF
CDR3nt: TGCGCCAGCAGCTTGTCTTCCCCGGGCTCCTACGAGCAGTACTTC

j_gene: TRBJ2-1
abundance: .
d_gene: .
v_gene: TRBV4-3
CDR3aa: CASSQDTYNEQFF
CDR3nt: TGCGCCAGCAGCCAAGATACCTACAATGAGCAGTTCTTC

j_gene: TRBJ2-2
abundance: once
d_gene: TRBD2
v_gene: TRBV7-2
CDR3aa: CASSFLLAGGPYDTGELFF
CDR3nt: TGTGCCAGCAGCTTCCTTCTAGCGGGGGGGCCGTATGACACCGGGGAGCTGTTTTTT

j_gene: TRBJ2-2
abundance: few
d_gene: .
v_gene: TRBV7-2
CDR3aa: CASSFFPPRNTGELFF
CDR3nt: TGTGCCAGCAGCTTTTTTCCGCCGAGGAACACCGGGGAGCTGTTTTTT

j_gene: TRBJ2-7
abundance: few
d_gene: .
v_gene: TRBV7-2
CDR3aa: CASSPWTEGRLYF
CDR3nt: TGTGCCAGCAGCCCTTGGACAGAGGGGAGACTATACTTC

j_gene: TRBJ2-5
abundance: .
d_gene: .
v_gene: TRBV10-3
CDR3aa: CAISEPQGKETQYF
CDR3nt: TGTGCCATCAGTGAGCCCCAGGGAAAAGAGACCCAGTACTTC

j_gene: TRBJ1-2
abundance: .
d_gene: .
v_gene: TRBV30
CDR3aa: CAWSVSRNNYGYTF
CDR3nt: TGTGCCTGGAGTGTTTCAAGGAATAACTATGGCTACACCTTC

j_gene: TRBJ2-5
abundance: .
d_gene: .
v_gene: TRBV28
CDR3aa: CASSATRMETQYF
CDR3nt: TGTGCCAGCAGTGCCACGAGGATGGAGACCCAGTACTTC

j_gene: TRBJ1-5
abundance: .
d_gene: .
v_gene: TRBV6-5
CDR3aa: CASKGGTQPQHF
CDR3nt: TGTGCCAGCAAGGGGGGGACTCAGCCCCAGCATTTT

j_gene: TRBJ1-1
abundance: .
d_gene: TRBD1
v_gene: TRBV19
CDR3aa: CASSRIVGQGPTEAFF
CDR3nt: TGTGCCAGTAGCCGGATTGTGGGACAGGGACCCACTGAAGCTTTCTTT

j_gene: TRBJ1-4
abundance: .
d_gene: .
v_gene: TRBV18
CDR3aa: CASSPESGFNEKLFF
CDR3nt: TGTGCCAGCTCACCAGAATCCGGGTTTAATGAAAAACTGTTTTTT

j_gene: TRBJ2-7
abundance: .
d_gene: .
v_gene: TRBV7-9
CDR3aa: CASRGGLSYEQYF
CDR3nt: TGTGCCAGCAGGGGGGGGCTCTCCTACGAGCAGTACTTC

j_gene: TRBJ1-1
abundance: .
d_gene: .
v_gene: TRBV3-1/TRBV3-2
CDR3aa: CASSFRDSGTEAFF
CDR3nt: TGTGCCAGCAGCTTTAGGGATTCGGGGACTGAAGCTTTCTTT

j_gene: TRBJ2-7
abundance: .
d_gene: .
v_gene: TRBV19
CDR3aa: CASSTARYYEQYF
CDR3nt: TGTGCCAGTTCGACAGCGAGATACTACGAGCAGTACTTC

j_gene: TRBJ2-3
abundance: once
d_gene: .
v_gene: TRBV12-5
CDR3aa: CASGFDLSRDTQYF
CDR3nt: TGTGCTAGTGGTTTCGACCTATCAAGAGATACGCAGTATTTT

j_gene: TRBJ2-1
abundance: .
d_gene: TRBD2
v_gene: TRBV29-1
CDR3aa: CSVDSSVAGGYEQFF
CDR3nt: TGCAGCGTTGACTCATCGGTAGCGGGGGGCTATGAGCAGTTCTTC

j_gene: TRBJ2-7
abundance: .
d_gene: TRBD2
v_gene: TRBV6-6
CDR3aa: CASTSLAGGPYEQYF
CDR3nt: TGTGCCAGCACCTCCCTAGCGGGGGGTCCCTACGAGCAGTACTTC

j_gene: TRBJ1-1
abundance: .
d_gene: .
v_gene: TRBV5-5
CDR3aa: CASSFSGGDTEAFF
CDR3nt: TGTGCCAGCAGCTTTTCCGGGGGTGACACTGAAGCTTTCTTT

j_gene: TRBJ2-2
abundance: .
d_gene: .
v_gene: TRBV6-4
CDR3aa: CASSEIATGELFF
CDR3nt: TGTGCCAGCAGTGAGATCGCCACCGGGGAGCTGTTTTTT

j_gene: TRBJ1-6
abundance: .
d_gene: .
v_gene: TRBV10-2
CDR3aa: CASSEREDSPLHF
CDR3nt: TGCGCCAGCAGTGAGAGGGAAGATTCACCCCTCCACTTT

j_gene: TRBJ2-3
abundance: .
d_gene: .
v_gene: TRBV3-1/TRBV3-2
CDR3aa: CASSPWDNTDTQYF
CDR3nt: TGTGCCAGCAGCCCCTGGGACAACACAGATACGCAGTATTTT

j_gene: TRBJ1-1
abundance: .
d_gene: .
v_gene: TRBV19
CDR3aa: CASTPWGATRGEVTEAFF
CDR3nt: TGTGCCAGTACTCCATGGGGGGCCACCCGGGGAGAGGTAACTGAAGCTTTCTTT

j_gene: TRBJ1-1
abundance: .
d_gene: .
v_gene: TRBV29-1
CDR3aa: CSVSSRGGEAFF
CDR3nt: TGCAGCGTTTCATCGCGGGGGGGTGAAGCTTTCTTT

j_gene: TRBJ2-7
abundance: .
d_gene: TRBD1
v_gene: TRBV28
CDR3aa: CASSARDGTGGTEQYF
CDR3nt: TGTGCCAGCAGTGCCCGAGACGGGACAGGGGGTACCGAGCAGTACTTC

j_gene: TRBJ2-3
abundance: .
d_gene: TRBD2
v_gene: TRBV6-4
CDR3aa: CASSLAGESTDTQYF
CDR3nt: TGTGCCAGTTCACTAGCGGGAGAAAGCACAGATACGCAGTATTTT

j_gene: TRBJ1-5
abundance: .
d_gene: .
v_gene: TRBV21-1
CDR3aa: CASSKADRARDQPQHF
CDR3nt: TGTGCCAGCAGCAAAGCAGACAGGGCGCGGGATCAGCCCCAGCATTTT

j_gene: TRBJ2-7
abundance: once
d_gene: .
v_gene: TRBV2
CDR3aa: CASSDRTVESYEQYF
CDR3nt: TGTGCCAGCAGTGATAGGACAGTAGAATCCTACGAGCAGTACTTC

j_gene: TRBJ1-4
abundance: .
d_gene: .
v_gene: TRBV25-1
CDR3aa: CASTDQGNNEKLFF
CDR3nt: TGTGCCAGTACAGACCAGGGCAATAATGAAAAACTGTTTTTT

j_gene: TRBJ2-1
abundance: .
d_gene: .
v_gene: TRBV4-2
CDR3aa: CASSSGNEQFF
CDR3nt: TGTGCCAGCAGCTCTGGGAATGAGCAGTTCTTC

j_gene: TRBJ2-3
abundance: .
d_gene: .
v_gene: TRBV5-6
CDR3aa: CASSLGADVGGLTDTQYF
CDR3nt: TGTGCCAGCAGCTTGGGGGCTGACGTCGGGGGCCTCACAGATACGCAGTATTTT

j_gene: TRBJ2-7
abundance: .
d_gene: TRBD1
v_gene: TRBV27
CDR3aa: CASRGLRGWHEQYF
CDR3nt: TGTGCCAGCAGAGGTCTCAGGGGGTGGCACGAGCAGTACTTC

j_gene: TRBJ2-1
abundance: .
d_gene: .
v_gene: TRBV6-5
CDR3aa: CASSFAHMNEQFF
CDR3nt: TGTGCCAGCAGTTTCGCCCACATGAATGAGCAGTTCTTC

j_gene: TRBJ2-1
abundance: .
d_gene: .
v_gene: TRBV29-1
CDR3aa: CSGFSISGVRSYNEQFF
CDR3nt: TGCAGCGGTTTTAGCATTTCCGGCGTCCGGTCCTACAATGAGCAGTTCTTC

j_gene: TRBJ2-1
abundance: .
d_gene: .
v_gene: TRBV6-5
CDR3aa: CASSTLGINEQFF
CDR3nt: TGTGCCAGCAGTACCCTTGGAATTAATGAGCAGTTCTTC

j_gene: TRBJ2-7
abundance: .
d_gene: .
v_gene: TRBV10-3
CDR3aa: CAISGAGSLGEDEQYF
CDR3nt: TGTGCCATCAGTGGGGCAGGGTCTTTAGGGGAAGACGAGCAGTACTTC

j_gene: TRBJ2-2
abundance: .
d_gene: .
v_gene: TRBV5-7
CDR3aa: CASSYPGGPNTGELFF
CDR3nt: TGTGCCAGCAGCTACCCCGGGGGACCGAACACCGGGGAGCTGTTTTTT

j_gene: TRBJ1-1
abundance: .
d_gene: .
v_gene: TRBV5-1
CDR3aa: CASSSNLGGGTEAFF
CDR3nt: TGCGCCAGCAGCTCCAACCTCGGGGGTGGGACTGAAGCTTTCTTT

j_gene: TRBJ1-1
abundance: .
d_gene: TRBD1
v_gene: TRBV7-9
CDR3aa: CASRQTGDLEAFF
CDR3nt: TGTGCCAGCAGACAGACAGGGGACCTTGAAGCTTTCTTT

j_gene: TRBJ1-1
abundance: .
d_gene: TRBD1
v_gene: TRBV18
CDR3aa: CASSPLGTDEAFF
CDR3nt: TGTGCCAGCTCACCACTAGGGACAGATGAAGCTTTCTTT

j_gene: TRBJ2-7
abundance: .
d_gene: .
v_gene: TRBV10-3
CDR3aa: CATSENYEQYF
CDR3nt: TGTGCCACCAGCGAGAACTACGAGCAGTACTTC

j_gene: TRBJ2-3
abundance: .
d_gene: TRBD2
v_gene: TRBV5-1
CDR3aa: CASLEPGGSQYF
CDR3nt: TGCGCCAGCCTAGAGCCCGGGGGGTCGCAGTATTTT